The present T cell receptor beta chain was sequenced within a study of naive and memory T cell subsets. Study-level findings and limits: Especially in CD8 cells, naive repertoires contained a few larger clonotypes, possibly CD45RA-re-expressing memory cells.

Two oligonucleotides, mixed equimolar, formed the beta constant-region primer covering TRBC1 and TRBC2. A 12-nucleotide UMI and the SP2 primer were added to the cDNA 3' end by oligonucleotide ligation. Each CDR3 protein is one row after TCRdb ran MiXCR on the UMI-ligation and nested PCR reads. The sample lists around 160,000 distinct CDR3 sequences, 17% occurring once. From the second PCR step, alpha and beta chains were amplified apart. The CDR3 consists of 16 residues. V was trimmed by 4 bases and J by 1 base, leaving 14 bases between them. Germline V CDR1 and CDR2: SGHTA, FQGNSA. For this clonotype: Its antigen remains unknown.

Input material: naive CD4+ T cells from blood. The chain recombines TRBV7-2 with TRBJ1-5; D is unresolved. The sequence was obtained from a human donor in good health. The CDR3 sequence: CASSSKLGGSNQPQHF. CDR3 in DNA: TGTGCCAGCAGCTCAAAGCTTGGAGGGAGCAATCAGCCCCAGCATTTT. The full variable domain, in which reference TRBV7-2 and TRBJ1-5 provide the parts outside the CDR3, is GAGVSQSPSNKVTEKGKDVELRCDPISGHTALYWYRQSLGQGLEFLIYFQGNSAPDKSGLPSDRFSAERTGGSVSTLTIQRTQQEDSAVYLCASSSKLGGSNQPQHFGDGTRLSIL.